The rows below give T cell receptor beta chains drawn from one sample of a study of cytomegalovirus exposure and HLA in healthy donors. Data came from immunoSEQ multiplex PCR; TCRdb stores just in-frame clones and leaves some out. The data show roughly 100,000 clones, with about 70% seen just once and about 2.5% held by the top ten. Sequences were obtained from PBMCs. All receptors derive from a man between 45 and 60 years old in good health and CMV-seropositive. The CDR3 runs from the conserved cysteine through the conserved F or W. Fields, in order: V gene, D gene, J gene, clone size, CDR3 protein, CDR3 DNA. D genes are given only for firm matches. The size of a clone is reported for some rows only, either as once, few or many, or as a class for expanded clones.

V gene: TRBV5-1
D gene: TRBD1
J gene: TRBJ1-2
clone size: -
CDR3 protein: CASSLDDRALYGYTF
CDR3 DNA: TGCGCCAGCAGCTTGGATGACAGGGCTCTCTATGGCTACACCTTC

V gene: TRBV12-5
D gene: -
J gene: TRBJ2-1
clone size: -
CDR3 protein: CASGLPTFNEQFF
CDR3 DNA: TGTGCTAGTGGTTTGCCAACTTTCAATGAGCAGTTCTTC

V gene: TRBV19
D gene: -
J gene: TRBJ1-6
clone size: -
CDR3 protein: CASSTDTPRSMRALHF
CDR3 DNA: TGTGCCAGTAGTACCGACACCCCTAGGTCGATGCGGGCCCTCCACTTT

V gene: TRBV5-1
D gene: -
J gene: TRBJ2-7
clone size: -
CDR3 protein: CASISESYEQYF
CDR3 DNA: TGCGCCAGCATTTCAGAATCCTACGAGCAGTACTTC

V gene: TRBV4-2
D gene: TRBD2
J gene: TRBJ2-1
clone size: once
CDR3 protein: CASSQDRGLREQFF
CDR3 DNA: TGTGCCAGCAGCCAAGATCGGGGACTAAGGGAGCAGTTCTTC

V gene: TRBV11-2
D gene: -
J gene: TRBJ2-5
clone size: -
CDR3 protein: CASSSLPQETQYF
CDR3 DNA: TGTGCCAGCAGCTCCCTTCCCCAAGAGACCCAGTACTTC

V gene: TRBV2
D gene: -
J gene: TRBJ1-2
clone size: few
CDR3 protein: CASSEGQPVSYGYTF
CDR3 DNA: TGTGCCAGCAGTGAAGGACAGCCCGTATCCTATGGCTACACCTTC

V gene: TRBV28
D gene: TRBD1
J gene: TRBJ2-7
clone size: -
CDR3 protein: CASSLRTGRAGGYEQYF
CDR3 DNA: TGTGCCAGCAGTTTAAGGACAGGAAGGGCGGGCGGATACGAGCAGTACTTC

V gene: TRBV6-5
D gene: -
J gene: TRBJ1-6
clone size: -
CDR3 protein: CASSFYRNSPLHF
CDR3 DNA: TGTGCCAGCAGTTTTTACAGGAATTCACCCCTCCACTTT

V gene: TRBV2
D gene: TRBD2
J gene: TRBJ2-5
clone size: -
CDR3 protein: CASRVAGEETQYF
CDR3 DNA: TGTGCCAGCAGGGTAGCGGGCGAAGAGACCCAGTACTTC

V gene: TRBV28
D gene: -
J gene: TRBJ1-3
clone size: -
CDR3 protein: CASSSMGIGDGNTIYF
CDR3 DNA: TGTGCCAGCAGTTCAATGGGTATCGGGGATGGGAACACCATATATTTT

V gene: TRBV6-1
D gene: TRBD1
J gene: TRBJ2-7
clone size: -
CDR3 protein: CASSAEGAHEQYF
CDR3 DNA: TGTGCCAGCAGCGCCGAGGGGGCCCACGAGCAGTACTTC

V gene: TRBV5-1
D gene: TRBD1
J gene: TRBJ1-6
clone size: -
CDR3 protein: CASSLEGQGHSPLHF
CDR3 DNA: TGCGCCAGCAGCTTGGAGGGACAGGGGCATTCACCCCTCCACTTT

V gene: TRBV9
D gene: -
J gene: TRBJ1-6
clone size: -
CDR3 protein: CASSVGPGARNSPLHF
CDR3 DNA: TGTGCCAGCAGCGTAGGTCCAGGGGCCCGTAATTCACCCCTCCACTTT

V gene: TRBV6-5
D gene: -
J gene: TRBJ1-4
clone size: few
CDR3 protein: CASSYGAGASEKLFF
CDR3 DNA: TGTGCCAGCAGTTACGGGGCAGGGGCGAGTGAAAAACTGTTTTTT

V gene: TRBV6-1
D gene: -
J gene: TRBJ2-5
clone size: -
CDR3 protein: CASSDLQGRGETQYF
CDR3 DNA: TGTGCCAGCAGTGATCTACAGGGGCGGGGAGAGACCCAGTACTTC

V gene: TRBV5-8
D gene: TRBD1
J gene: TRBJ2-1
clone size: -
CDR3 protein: CASRSPLDRGQRSGQFF
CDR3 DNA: TGTGCCAGCAGATCTCCTCTCGACAGGGGGCAACGGTCGGGGCAGTTCTTC

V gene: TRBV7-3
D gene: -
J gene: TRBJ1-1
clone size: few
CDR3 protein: CASSLRRNTEAFF
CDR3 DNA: TGTGCCAGCAGCCTAAGGAGGAACACTGAAGCTTTCTTT

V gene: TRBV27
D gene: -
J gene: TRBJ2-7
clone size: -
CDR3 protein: CASSIPGRGVYEQYF
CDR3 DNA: TGTGCCAGCAGCATCCCGGGCAGGGGGGTTTACGAGCAGTACTTC

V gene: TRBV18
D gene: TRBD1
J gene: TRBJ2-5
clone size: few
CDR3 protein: CASSPGTEETQYF
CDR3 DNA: TGTGCCAGCTCACCAGGGACAGAAGAGACCCAGTACTTC

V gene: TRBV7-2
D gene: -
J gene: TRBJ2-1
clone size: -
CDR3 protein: CASGGGGHYNEQFF
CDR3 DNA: TGTGCCAGCGGAGGGGGGGGCCACTACAATGAGCAGTTCTTC

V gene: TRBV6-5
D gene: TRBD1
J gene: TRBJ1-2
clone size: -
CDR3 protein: CASSGAGGGYTF
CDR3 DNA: TGTGCCAGCAGTGGGGCAGGGGGCGGCTACACCTTC

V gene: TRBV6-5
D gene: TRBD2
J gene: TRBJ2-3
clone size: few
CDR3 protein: CASSLAGGSTDTQYF
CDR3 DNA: TGTGCCAGCAGTCTAGCGGGGGGAAGCACAGATACGCAGTATTTT

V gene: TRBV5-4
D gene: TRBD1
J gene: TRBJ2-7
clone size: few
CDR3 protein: CASSPTQGARYEQYF
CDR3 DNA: TGTGCCAGCAGTCCAACCCAGGGGGCGAGGTACGAGCAGTACTTC

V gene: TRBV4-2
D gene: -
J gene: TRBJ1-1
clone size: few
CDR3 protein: CASSQDWQVPEAFF
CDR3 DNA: TGTGCCAGCAGCCAAGATTGGCAGGTCCCTGAAGCTTTCTTT

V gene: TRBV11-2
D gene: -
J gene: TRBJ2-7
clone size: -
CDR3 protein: CASSYASRAGIYEQYF
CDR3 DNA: TGTGCCAGCAGCTACGCCAGTAGGGCGGGAATCTACGAGCAGTACTTC

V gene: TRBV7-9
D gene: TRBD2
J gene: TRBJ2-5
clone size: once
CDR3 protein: CASSPSLAGYTYGQYF
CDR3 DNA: TGTGCCAGCAGCCCCTCATTAGCGGGATACACGTACGGGCAGTACTTC

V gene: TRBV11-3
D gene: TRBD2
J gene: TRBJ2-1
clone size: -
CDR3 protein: CASSRGGLADNEQFF
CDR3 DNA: TGTGCCAGCAGCCGGGGGGGACTAGCGGACAATGAGCAGTTCTTC

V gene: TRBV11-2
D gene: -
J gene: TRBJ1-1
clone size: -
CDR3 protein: CASSFTGRNTEAFF
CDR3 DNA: TGTGCCAGCAGCTTTACAGGTAGGAACACTGAAGCTTTCTTT

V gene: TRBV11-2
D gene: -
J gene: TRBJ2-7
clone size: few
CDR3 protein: CASSSSLSGALANYEQYF
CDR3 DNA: TGTGCCAGCAGCAGCTCCCTCAGCGGCGCCCTGGCAAACTACGAGCAGTACTTC

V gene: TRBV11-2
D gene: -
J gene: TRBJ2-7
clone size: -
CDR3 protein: CASTSRGYEQYF
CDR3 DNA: TGTGCCAGCACCTCCAGGGGCTACGAGCAGTACTTC

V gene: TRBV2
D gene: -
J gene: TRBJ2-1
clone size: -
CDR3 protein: CASINSGAGHNEQFF
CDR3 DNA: TGTGCCAGCATTAATAGCGGAGCGGGCCACAATGAGCAGTTCTTC

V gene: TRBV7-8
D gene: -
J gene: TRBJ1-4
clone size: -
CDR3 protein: CASSPRAGGPSLKLFF
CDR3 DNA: TGTGCCAGCAGCCCCCGTGCCGGGGGGCCCTCTTTGAAACTGTTTTTT

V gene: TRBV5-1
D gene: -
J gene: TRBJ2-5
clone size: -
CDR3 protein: CASSLASGAETQYF
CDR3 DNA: TGCGCCAGCAGCTTGGCATCAGGGGCGGAGACCCAGTACTTC

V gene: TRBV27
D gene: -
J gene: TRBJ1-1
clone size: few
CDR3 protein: CASSEGPGTQAFF
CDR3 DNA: TGTGCCAGCAGTGAGGGACCGGGGACTCAAGCTTTCTTT

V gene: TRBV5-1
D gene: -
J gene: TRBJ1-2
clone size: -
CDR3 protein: CASSLVGDNGYTF
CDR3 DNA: TGCGCCAGCAGCTTGGTAGGGGATAATGGCTACACCTTC

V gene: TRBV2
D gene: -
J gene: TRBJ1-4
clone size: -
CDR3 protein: CASRGTQGEKLFF
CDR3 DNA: TGTGCCAGCAGAGGGACACAGGGTGAAAAACTGTTTTTT

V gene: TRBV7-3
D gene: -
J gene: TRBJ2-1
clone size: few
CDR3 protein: CASSARTSSYNEQFF
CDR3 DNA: TGTGCCAGCAGCGCCCGGACAAGCTCCTACAATGAGCAGTTCTTC

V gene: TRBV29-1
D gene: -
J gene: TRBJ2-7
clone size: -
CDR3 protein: CSVAKWTVCWYEQYF
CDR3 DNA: TGCAGCGTAGCAAAATGGACAGTGTGTTGGTACGAGCAGTACTTC

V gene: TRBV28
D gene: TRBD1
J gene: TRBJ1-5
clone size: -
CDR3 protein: CASRSMEGDRGYSNQPQHF
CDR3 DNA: TGTGCCAGCAGATCTATGGAAGGGGACAGAGGTTATAGCAATCAGCCCCAGCATTTT

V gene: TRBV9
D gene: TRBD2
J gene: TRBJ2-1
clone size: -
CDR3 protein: CASSPQSGTSGYNEQFF
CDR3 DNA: TGTGCCAGCAGCCCTCAATCCGGGACTAGCGGATACAATGAGCAGTTCTTC

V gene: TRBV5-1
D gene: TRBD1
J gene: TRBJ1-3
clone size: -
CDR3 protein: CASSLDRGSGNTIYF
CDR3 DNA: TGCGCCAGCAGCCTGGACAGGGGGTCTGGAAACACCATATATTTT

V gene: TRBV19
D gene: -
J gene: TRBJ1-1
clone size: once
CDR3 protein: CASRPGENTEAFF
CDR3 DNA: TGTGCCAGTAGACCCGGAGAGAACACTGAAGCTTTCTTT

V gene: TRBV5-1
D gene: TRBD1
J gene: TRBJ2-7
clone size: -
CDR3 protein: CASSLGQGVGEQYF
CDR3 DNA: TGCGCCAGCAGCTTGGGACAGGGTGTTGGCGAGCAGTACTTC

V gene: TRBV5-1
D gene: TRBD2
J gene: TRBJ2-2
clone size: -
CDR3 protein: CASRSSGQTGELFF
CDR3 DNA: TGCGCCAGCAGGTCTAGCGGTCAGACCGGGGAGCTGTTTTTT

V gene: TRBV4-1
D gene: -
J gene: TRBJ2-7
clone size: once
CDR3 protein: CASSQAGTPYEQYF
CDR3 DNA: TGCGCCAGCAGCCAAGCCGGGACTCCCTACGAGCAGTACTTC

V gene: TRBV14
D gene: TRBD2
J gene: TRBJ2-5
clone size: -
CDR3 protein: CASSQKALAGGTQYF
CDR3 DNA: TGTGCCAGCAGCCAAAAGGCGCTAGCGGGTGGGACCCAGTACTTC

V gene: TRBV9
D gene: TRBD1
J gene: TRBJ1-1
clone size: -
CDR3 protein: CASSSKTGGRSEAFF
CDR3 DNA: TGTGCCAGCAGCTCCAAGACAGGGGGTCGGTCTGAAGCTTTCTTT

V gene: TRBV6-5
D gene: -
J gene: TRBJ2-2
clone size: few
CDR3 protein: CASSPEVRGYGELFF
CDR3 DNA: TGTGCCAGCAGCCCCGAAGTTAGGGGCTACGGGGAGCTGTTTTTT

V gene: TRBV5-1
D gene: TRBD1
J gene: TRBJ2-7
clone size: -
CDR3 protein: CASSFGTGEEQYF
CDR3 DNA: TGCGCCAGCAGCTTCGGGACAGGGGAAGAGCAGTACTTC

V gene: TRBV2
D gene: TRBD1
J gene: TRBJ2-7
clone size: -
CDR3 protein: CASSLGQGEQYF
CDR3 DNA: TGTGCCAGCAGTCTTGGACAGGGCGAGCAGTACTTC

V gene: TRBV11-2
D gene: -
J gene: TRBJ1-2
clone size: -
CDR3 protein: CASSSSGGGPNYGYTF
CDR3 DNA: TGTGCCAGCAGCTCCTCTGGGGGGGGACCTAACTATGGCTACACCTTC

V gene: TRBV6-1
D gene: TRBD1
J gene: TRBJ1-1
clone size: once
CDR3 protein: CASSPATGVDTEAFF
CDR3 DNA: TGTGCCAGCAGTCCCGCTACAGGGGTTGACACTGAAGCTTTCTTT

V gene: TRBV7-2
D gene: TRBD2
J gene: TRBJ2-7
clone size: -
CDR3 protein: CASSLGSGSYEQYF
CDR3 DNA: TGTGCCAGCAGCTTAGGAAGCGGGAGTTACGAGCAGTACTTC